Listed below are T cell receptor beta chains from one sample, sequenced in a study of blood T cell repertoires in COVID-19. This table comes from immunoSEQ multiplex PCR, and its TCRdb copy is limited to in-frame clones, with some not included. The repertoire has approximately 440,000 clones, about nine tenths of them found once; the top ten carry 0.6%. The sample taken for sequencing was PBMCs or T cells enriched from blood (not recorded which). Source of these receptors: a man aged 18 to 29 who had recovered from COVID-19. Both conserved end residues are part of each CDR3. A D gene is named only where the DNA matches it firmly. Size is omitted from some rows. Given values are once, few, many or a class for expanded clones.

TRBD1	NA	TRBJ1-2	TRBV27	TGTGCCAGCAGATCTTTCCTTAGGGGACAGGGGATTCTCAGCTATGGCTACACCTTC	CASRSFLRGQGILSYGYTF
NA	once	TRBJ1-2	TRBV28	TGTGCCAGCAGTCCACCACCAGGGAACTATGGCTACACCTTC	CASSPPPGNYGYTF
NA	NA	TRBJ1-1	TRBV12-3/TRBV12-4	TGTGCCAGCAGTTTTCGGGGAGAAGCTTTCTTT	CASSFRGEAFF
TRBD1	NA	TRBJ1-2	TRBV10-3	TGTGCCATCAGTGACTTTACAGGGGCCGTGAGGGGCTACACCTTC	CAISDFTGAVRGYTF
NA	NA	TRBJ1-2	TRBV14	TGTGCCAGCAGCCCCCGTATCGGGACAAGGGGTTATGGCTACACCTTC	CASSPRIGTRGYGYTF
NA	NA	TRBJ1-2	TRBV9	TGTGCCAGCAGCGTAGAGGCGGGTAATAATGGCTACACCTTC	CASSVEAGNNGYTF
TRBD1	NA	TRBJ2-7	TRBV7-8	TGTGCCAGCAGCTTAGAGGCAGGGGGCTACGAGCAGTACTTC	CASSLEAGGYEQYF
TRBD2	NA	TRBJ2-5	TRBV5-5	TGTGCCAGCAGCTTGCTAGCGGGACCTCAAGAGACCCAGTACTTC	CASSLLAGPQETQYF
NA	NA	TRBJ1-3	TRBV9	TGTGCCAGCAGCGTAGCTTCGGGGAATACGGGAAACACCATATATTTT	CASSVASGNTGNTIYF
NA	once	TRBJ2-6	TRBV30	TGTGCCTGGACTCGGGGTTCTGGGGCCAACGTCCTGACTTTC	CAWTRGSGANVLTF
TRBD1	NA	TRBJ1-1	TRBV5-1	TGCGCCAGCAGTACAGGGGTTGAATCCACTGAAGCTTTCTTT	CASSTGVESTEAFF
TRBD1	NA	TRBJ1-2	TRBV4-1	TGCGCCAGCAGCCAAGTTTCCCAACAGGGGGGTTTTGGCTATGGCTACACCTTC	CASSQVSQQGGFGYGYTF
NA	NA	TRBJ1-4	TRBV29-1	TGCAGCGGCGCCGGGACACCAGACGACCCTAAGTCTGAAAAACTGTTTTTT	CSGAGTPDDPKSEKLFF
TRBD1	NA	TRBJ1-5	TRBV3-1/TRBV3-2	TGTGCCAGCGGACAGGGCGATCAGCCCCAGCATTTT	CASGQGDQPQHF
NA	NA	TRBJ2-5	TRBV5-1	TGCGCCAGCAGCCTAGGGACTCCAGGGAAAGAGACCCAGTACTTC	CASSLGTPGKETQYF
NA	NA	TRBJ1-2	TRBV7-2	TGTGCCAGCAGCTCCTACCGTGGCTACACCTTC	CASSSYRGYTF
NA	NA	TRBJ2-1	TRBV5-1	TGCGCCAGCAGCTTACACGAATCGGGGGAGCAGTTCTTC	CASSLHESGEQFF
NA	NA	TRBJ2-7	TRBV5-6	TGTGCCAGCAGCTTTGGGGCAGCTTATTACGAGCAGTACTTC	CASSFGAAYYEQYF